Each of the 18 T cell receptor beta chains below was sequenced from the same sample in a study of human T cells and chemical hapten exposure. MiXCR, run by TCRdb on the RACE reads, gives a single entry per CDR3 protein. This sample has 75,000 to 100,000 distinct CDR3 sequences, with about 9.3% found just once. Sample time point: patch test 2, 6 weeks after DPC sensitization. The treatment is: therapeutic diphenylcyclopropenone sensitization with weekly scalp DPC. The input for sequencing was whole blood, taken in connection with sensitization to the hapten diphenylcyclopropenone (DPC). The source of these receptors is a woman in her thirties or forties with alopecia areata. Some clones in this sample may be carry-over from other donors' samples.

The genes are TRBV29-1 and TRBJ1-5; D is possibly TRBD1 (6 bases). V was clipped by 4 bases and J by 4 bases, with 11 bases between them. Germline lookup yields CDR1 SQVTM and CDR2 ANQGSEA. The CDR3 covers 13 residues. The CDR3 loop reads CSVVEGGNQPQHF. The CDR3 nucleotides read TGCAGCGTTGTTGAGGGGGGGAATCAGCCCCAGCATTTT.

The CDR3: CASSLWATGITDTQYF. The CDR3 bases are TGTGCCAGCAGCCTTTGGGCGACAGGTATCACAGATACGCAGTATTTT. The chain uses TRBV11-1 and TRBJ2-3, with D perhaps TRBD1 (6 bases). Germline-derived CDR1 and CDR2 are SGHAT and FQDESV (reference sequence). The CDR3 is made up of 16 amino acids. With 5 bases removed from V and 2 bases from J, the gap between germline ends came to 17 bases.

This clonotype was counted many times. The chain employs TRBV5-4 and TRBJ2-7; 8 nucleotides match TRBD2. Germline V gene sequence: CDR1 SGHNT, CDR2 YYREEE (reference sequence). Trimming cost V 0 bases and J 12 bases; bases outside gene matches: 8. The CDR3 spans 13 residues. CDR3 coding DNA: TGTGCCAGCAGCTTGGGGGATGAGCGGGAGATGTACTTC. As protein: CASSLGDEREMYF.

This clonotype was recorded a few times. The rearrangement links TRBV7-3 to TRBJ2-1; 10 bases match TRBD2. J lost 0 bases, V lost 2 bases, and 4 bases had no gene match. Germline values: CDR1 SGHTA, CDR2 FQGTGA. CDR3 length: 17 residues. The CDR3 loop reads CASSLAASGSSYNEQFF. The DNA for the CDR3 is TGTGCCAGCAGCTTAGCCGCTAGCGGGAGCTCCTACAATGAGCAGTTCTTC.

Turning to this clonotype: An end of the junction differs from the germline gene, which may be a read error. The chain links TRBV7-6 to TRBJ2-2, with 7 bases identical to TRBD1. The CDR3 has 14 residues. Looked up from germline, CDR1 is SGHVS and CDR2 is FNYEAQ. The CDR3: CTSRLQGSSGELFF. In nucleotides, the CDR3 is TGTACCAGCCGACTACAGGGGTCGAGCGGGGAGCTGTTTTTT.

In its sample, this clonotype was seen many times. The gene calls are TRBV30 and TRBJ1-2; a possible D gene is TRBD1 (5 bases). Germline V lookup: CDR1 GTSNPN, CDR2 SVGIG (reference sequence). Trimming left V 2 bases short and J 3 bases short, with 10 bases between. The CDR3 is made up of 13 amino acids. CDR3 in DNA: TGTGCCTGGAGTTTTGTAGGGGACTATGGCTACACCTTC. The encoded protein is CAWSFVGDYGYTF. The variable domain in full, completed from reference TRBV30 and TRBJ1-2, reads SQTIHQWPATLVQPVGSPLSLECTVEGTSNPNLYWYRQAAGRGLQLLFYSVGIGQISSEVPQNLSASRPQDRQFILSSKKLLLSDSGFYLCAWSFVGDYGYTFGSGTRLTVV.

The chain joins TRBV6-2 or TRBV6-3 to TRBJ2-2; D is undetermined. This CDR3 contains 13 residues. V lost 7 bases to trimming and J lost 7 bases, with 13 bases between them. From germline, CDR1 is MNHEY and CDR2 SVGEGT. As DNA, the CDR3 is TGTGCCAGCATCTTATCCCCCGGCGGGGAGCTGTTTTTT. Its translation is CASILSPGGELFF.

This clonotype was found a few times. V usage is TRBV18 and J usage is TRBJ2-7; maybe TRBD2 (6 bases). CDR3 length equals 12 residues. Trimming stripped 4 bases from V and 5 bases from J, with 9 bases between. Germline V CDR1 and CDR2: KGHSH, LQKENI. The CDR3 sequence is CASSLGGNEQYF. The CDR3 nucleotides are TGTGCCAGCTCACTGGGGGGAAACGAGCAGTACTTC.

CDR3 loop: CASSLRTGEQFF. In nucleotides, the CDR3 is TGTGCCAGCAGCCTCCGGACAGGAGAGCAGTTCTTC. The rearrangement links TRBV7-2 to TRBJ2-1; 7 bases are a match to TRBD1. Germline V lookup: CDR1 SGHTA, CDR2 FQGNSA. V gave up 5 bases and J gave up 10 bases; unmatched junction bases: 5. The CDR3 loop spans 12 amino acids.

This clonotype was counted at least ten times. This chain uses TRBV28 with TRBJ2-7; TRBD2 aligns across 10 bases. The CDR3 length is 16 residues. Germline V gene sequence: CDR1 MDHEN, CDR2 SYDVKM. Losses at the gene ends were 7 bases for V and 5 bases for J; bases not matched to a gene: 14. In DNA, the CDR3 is TGTGCCAGCAATCAAATAGGGGCTAGCGGGAGCAACGAGCAGTACTTC. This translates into CASNQIGASGSNEQYF.

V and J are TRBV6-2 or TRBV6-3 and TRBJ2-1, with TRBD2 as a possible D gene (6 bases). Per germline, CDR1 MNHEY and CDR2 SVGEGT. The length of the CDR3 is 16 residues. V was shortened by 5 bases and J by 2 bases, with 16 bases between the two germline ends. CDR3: CASSPPGLLTYNEQFF. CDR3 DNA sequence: TGTGCCAGCAGTCCACCGGGACTTCTAACCTACAATGAGCAGTTCTTC.

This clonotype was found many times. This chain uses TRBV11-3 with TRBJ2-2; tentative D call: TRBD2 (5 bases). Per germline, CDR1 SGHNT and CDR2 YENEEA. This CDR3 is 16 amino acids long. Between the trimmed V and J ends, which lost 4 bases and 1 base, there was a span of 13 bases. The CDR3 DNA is TGTGCCAGCAGCTCTTTCTCGGGGATGAACACCGGGGAGCTGTTTTTT. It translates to CASSSFSGMNTGELFF.

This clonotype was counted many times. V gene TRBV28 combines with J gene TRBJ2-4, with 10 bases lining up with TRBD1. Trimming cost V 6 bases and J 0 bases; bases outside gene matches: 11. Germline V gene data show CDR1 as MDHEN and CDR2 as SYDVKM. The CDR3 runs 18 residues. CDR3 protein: CASSWDRGETLAKNIQYF. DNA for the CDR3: TGTGCCAGCAGCTGGGACAGGGGAGAAACCTTAGCCAAAAACATTCAGTACTTC.

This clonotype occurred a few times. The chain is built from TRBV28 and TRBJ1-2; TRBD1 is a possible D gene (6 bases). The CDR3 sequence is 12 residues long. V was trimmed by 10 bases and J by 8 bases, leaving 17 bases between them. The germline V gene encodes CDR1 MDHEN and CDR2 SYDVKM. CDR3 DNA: TGTGCCATCCCACAGGGTGACGAAGGCTACACCTTC. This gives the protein CAIPQGDEGYTF.

The CDR3 bases are TGCGCCAGCAGCTTTTCTTGGGGCCAGACTGAAGCTTTCTTT. This gives the protein CASSFSWGQTEAFF. V and J are TRBV5-1 and TRBJ1-1, with D possibly TRBD1 on 5 matching bases. Trimming cost V 2 bases and J 5 bases, with 13 bases left between them. The CDR3 runs 14 residues. Germline assignment: CDR1 SGHRS and CDR2 YFSETQ.

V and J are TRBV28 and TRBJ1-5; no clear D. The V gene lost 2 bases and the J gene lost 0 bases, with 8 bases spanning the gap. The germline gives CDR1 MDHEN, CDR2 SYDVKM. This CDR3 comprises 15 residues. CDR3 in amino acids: CASSLGTSSNQPQHF. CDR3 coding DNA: TGTGCCAGCAGTTTAGGAACCTCTAGCAATCAGCCCCAGCATTTT.

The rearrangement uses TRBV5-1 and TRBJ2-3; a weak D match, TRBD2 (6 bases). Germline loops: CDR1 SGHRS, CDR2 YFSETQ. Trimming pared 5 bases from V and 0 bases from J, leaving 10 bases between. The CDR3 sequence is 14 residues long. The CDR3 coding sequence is TGCGCCAGCAGTTGGGAGGCTAGCACAGATACGCAGTATTTT. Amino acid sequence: CASSWEASTDTQYF.

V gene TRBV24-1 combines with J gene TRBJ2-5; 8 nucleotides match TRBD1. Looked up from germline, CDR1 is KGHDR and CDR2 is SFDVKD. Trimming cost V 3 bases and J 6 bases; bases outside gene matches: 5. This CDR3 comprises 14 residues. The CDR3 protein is CATSDPTGGQTQYF. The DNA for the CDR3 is TGTGCCACCAGTGATCCCACAGGGGGACAGACCCAGTACTTC.